This T cell receptor (beta chain) was sequenced during a study of T cells in Graves' hyperthyroidism and ophthalmopathy. RNA transcripts yielded amplified TCR beta CDR3 regions. TCR CDR3 underwent first-round RT-PCR with the HTBI primer set. TCRdb fed the multiplex PCR reads into MiXCR, producing one record per CDR3 protein. The sample lists about 480,000 distinct CDR3 sequences, under 15% occurring once. The CDR3 length is 16 residues. The V end was cut by 5 bases, the J end by 1 base, with 17 bases between. Germline-derived CDR1 and CDR2 are SGHTA and FQGTGA. The V and J genes are TRBV7-3 and TRBJ1-1; D is unclear. The source material was blood. The source of this sequence is a young woman with Graves' hyperthyroidism. CDR3 bases: TGTGCCAGCAGCCCCGCTGGGTCCATACCGAACACTGAAGCTTTCTTT. This encodes CASSPAGSIPNTEAFF. The full variable domain, rest sourced from reference TRBV7-3 and TRBJ1-1, is GAGVSQTPSNKVTEKGKYVELRCDPISGHTALYWYRQSLGQGPEFLIYFQGTGAADDSGLPNDRFFAVRPEGSVSTLKIQRTERGDSAVYLCASSPAGSIPNTEAFFGQGTRLTVV.